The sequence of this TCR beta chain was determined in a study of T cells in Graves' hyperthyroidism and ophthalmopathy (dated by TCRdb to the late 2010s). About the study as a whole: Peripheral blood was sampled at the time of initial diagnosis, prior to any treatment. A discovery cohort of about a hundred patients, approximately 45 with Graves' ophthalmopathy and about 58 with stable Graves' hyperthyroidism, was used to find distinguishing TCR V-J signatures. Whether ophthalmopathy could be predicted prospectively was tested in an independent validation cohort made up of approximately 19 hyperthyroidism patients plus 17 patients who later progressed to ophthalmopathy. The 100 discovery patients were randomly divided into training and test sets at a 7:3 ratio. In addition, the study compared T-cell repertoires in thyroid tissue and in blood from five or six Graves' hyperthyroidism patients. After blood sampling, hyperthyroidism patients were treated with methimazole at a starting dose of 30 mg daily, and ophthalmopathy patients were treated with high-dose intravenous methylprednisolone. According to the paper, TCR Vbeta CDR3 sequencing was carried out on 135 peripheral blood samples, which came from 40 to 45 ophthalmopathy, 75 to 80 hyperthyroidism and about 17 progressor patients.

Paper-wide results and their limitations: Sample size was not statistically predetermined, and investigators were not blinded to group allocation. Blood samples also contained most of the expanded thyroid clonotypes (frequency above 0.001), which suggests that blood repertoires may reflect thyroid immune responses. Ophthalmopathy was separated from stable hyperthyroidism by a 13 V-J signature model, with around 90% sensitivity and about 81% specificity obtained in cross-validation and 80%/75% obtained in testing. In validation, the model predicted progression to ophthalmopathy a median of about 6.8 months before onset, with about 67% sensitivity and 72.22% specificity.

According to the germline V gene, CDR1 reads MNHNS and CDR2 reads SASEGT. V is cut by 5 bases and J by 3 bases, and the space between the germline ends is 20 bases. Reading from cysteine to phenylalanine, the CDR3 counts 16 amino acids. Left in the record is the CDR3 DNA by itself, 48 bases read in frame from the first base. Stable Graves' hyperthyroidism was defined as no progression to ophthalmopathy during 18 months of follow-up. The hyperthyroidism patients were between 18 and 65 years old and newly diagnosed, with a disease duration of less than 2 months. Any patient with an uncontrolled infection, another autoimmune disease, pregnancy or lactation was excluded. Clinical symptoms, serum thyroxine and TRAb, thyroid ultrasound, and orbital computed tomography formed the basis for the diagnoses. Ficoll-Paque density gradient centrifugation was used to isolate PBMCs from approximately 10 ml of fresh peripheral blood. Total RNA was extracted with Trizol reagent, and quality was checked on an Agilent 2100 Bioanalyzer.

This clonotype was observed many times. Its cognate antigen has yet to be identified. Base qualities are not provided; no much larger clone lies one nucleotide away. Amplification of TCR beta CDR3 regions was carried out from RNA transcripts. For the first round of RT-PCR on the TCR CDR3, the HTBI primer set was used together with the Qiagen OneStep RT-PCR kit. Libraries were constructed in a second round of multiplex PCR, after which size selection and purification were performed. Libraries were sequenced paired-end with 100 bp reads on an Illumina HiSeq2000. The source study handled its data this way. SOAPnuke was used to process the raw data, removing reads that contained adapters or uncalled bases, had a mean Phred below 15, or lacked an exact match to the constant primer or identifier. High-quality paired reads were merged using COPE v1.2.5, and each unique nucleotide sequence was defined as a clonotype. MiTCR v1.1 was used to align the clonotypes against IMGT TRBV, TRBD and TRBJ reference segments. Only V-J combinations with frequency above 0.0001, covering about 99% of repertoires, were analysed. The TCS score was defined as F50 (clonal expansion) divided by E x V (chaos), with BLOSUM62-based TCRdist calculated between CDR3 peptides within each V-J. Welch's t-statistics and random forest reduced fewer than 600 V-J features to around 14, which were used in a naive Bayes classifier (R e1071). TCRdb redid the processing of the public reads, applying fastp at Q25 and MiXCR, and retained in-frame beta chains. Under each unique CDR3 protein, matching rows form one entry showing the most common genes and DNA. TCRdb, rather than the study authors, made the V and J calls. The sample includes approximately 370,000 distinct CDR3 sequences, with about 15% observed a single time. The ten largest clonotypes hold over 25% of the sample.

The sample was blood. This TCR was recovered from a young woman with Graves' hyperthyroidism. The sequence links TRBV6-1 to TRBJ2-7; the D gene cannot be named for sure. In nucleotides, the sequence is TGTGCCAGCAGTTTTCCCCGCACACCTAATAGCTACGAGCAGTACTTC. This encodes CASSFPRTPNSYEQYF.